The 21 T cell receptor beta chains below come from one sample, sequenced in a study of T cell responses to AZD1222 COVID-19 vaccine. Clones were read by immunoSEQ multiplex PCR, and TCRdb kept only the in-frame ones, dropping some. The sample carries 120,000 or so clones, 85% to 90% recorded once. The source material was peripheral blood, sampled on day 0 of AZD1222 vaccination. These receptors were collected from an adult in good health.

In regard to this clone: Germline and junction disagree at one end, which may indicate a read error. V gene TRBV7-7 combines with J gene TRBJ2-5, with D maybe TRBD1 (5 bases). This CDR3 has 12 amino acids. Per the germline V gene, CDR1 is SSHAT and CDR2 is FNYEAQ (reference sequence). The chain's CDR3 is CASSLRGETQYF. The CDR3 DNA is TGTGCTAGCAGCTTAAGGGGAGAGACCCAGTACTTC.

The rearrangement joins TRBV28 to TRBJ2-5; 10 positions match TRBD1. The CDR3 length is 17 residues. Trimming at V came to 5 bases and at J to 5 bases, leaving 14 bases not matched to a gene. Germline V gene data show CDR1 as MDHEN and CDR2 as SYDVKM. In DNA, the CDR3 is TGTGCCAGCAGTGCCAAGGCGACAGGGGGCTTGAGGGAGACCCAGTACTTC. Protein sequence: CASSAKATGGLRETQYF.

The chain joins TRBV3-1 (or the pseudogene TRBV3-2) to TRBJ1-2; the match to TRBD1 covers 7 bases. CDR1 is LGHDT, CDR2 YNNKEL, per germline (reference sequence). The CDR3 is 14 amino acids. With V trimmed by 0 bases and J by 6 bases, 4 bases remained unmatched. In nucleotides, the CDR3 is TGTGCCAGCAGCCAAGATCAGGGGGGGAATGGCTACACCTTC. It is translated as CASSQDQGGNGYTF.

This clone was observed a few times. The DNA of the CDR3 is TGTGCCAGCAGCTTAGCCCCGACATCTTACTCTGGAAACACCATATATTTT. It is translated as CASSLAPTSYSGNTIYF. This rearrangement joins TRBV7-2 to TRBJ1-3; D call uncertain. The CDR3 runs to 17 residues. V lost 0 bases to trimming and J lost 0 bases, with 12 bases between them. The V gene's germline CDR1 is SGHTA and CDR2 FQGNSA.

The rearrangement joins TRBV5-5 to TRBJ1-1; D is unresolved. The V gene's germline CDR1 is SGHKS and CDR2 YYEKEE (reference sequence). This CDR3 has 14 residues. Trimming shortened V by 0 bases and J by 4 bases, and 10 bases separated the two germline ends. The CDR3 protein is CASSLAGLGTEAFF. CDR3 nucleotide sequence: TGTGCCAGCAGCTTGGCGGGTTTGGGCACTGAAGCTTTCTTT.

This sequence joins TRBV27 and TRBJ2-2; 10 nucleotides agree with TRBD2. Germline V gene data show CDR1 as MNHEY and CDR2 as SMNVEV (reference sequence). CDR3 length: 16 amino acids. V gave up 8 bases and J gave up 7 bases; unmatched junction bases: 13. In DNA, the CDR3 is TGTGCCAGCGGAGAGTTCAGCGGGAGGGCTGTCGGGGAGCTGTTTTTT. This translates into CASGEFSGRAVGELFF.

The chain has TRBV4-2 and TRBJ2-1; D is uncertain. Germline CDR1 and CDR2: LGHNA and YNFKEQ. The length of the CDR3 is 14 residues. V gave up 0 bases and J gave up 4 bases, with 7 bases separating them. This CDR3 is CASSQDGQYNEQFF. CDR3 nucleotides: TGTGCCAGCAGCCAAGATGGGCAGTACAATGAGCAGTTCTTC.

CDR3 nucleotides: TGCGCCAGCAGCTTTTTACAGCCGTACAATGAGCAGTTCTTC. Encoded protein: CASSFLQPYNEQFF. This chain joins TRBV5-1 and TRBJ2-1; no clear D gene. V dropped 2 bases and J dropped 4 bases, with 10 bases sitting between them. CDR1 and CDR2 from the germline V gene are SGHRS and YFSETQ. The CDR3 runs to 14 residues.

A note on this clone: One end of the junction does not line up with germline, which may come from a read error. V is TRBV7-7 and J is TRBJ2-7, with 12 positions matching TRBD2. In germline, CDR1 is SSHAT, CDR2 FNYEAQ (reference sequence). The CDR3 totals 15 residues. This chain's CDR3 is CASSPGLAGTYEQYF. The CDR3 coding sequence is TGTGCTAGCAGCCCGGGACTAGCGGGTACCTACGAGCAGTACTTC.

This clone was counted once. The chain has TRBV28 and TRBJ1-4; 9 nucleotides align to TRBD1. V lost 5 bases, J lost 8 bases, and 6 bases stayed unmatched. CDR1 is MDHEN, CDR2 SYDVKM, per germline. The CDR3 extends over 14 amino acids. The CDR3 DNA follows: TGTGCCAGCAGTACCGGGACAGGGCGGGAAAAACTGTTTTTT. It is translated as CASSTGTGREKLFF.

Here the CDR3 DNA reads TGTGCCAGTAGTAGGGTCCCGGGACAGAGACTGAACACTGAAGCTTTCTTT. Its translation: CASSRVPGQRLNTEAFF. This sequence joins TRBV19 and TRBJ1-1, with 7 nucleotides matching TRBD1. Germline CDR1 and CDR2: LNHDA and SQIVND (reference sequence). This CDR3 is 17 amino acids long. V lost 4 bases, J lost 0 bases, and 11 bases stayed unmatched.

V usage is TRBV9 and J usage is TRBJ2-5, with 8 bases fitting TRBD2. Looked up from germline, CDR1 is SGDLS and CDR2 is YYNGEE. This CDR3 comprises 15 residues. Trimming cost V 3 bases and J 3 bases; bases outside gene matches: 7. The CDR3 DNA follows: TGTGCCAGCAGCGGGCCCCTAGCGGGTAAAGAGACCCAGTACTTC. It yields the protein CASSGPLAGKETQYF.

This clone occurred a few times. CDR3 protein: CAISEALTGTTAYEQYF. The CDR3 nucleotides are TGTGCCATCAGTGAGGCCCTGACAGGGACCACAGCCTACGAGCAGTACTTC. The chain links TRBV10-3 to TRBJ2-7; 7 nucleotides match TRBD1. CDR3 length: 17 residues. The V gene's germline CDR1 is ENHRY and CDR2 SYGVKD. The trim removed 2 bases at V and 2 bases at J, leaving 12 bases unmatched.

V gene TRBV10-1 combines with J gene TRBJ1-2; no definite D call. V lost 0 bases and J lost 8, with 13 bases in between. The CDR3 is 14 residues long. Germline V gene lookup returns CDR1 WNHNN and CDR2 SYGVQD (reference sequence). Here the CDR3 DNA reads TGCGCCAGCAGTGAGTCGAACCGGGTCCGGGGCTACACCTTC. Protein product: CASSESNRVRGYTF.

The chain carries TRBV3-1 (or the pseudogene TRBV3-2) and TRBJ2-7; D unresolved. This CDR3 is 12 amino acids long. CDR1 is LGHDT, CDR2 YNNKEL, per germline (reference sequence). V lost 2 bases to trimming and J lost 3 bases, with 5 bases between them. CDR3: CASSQYDYEQYF. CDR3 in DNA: TGTGCCAGCAGCCAATATGACTACGAGCAGTACTTC.

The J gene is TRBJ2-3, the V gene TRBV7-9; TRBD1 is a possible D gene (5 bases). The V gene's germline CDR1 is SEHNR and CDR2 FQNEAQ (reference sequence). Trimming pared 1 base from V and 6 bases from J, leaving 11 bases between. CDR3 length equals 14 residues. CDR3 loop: CASSLEGASDTQYF. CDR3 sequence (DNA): TGTGCCAGCAGCTTAGAAGGGGCGTCTGATACGCAGTATTTT.

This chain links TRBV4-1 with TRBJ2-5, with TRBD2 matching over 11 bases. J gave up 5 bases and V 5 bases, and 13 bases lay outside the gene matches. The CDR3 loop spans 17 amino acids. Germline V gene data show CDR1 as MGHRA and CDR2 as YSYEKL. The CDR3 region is CASSSSRLAGSGETQYF. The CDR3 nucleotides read TGCGCCAGCAGCTCAAGCCGACTAGCGGGGTCCGGGGAGACCCAGTACTTC.

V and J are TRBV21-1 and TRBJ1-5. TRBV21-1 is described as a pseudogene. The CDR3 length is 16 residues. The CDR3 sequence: CASSKIEGSQDQPQHF. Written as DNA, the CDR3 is TGTGCCAGCAGCAAAATTGAAGGGTCCCAGGATCAGCCCCAGCATTTT.

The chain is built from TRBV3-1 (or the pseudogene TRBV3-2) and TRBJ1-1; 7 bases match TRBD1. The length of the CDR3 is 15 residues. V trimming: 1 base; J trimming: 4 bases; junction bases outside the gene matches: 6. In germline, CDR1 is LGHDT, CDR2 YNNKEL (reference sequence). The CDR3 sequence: CASSQGTGTRTEAFF. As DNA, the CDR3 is TGTGCCAGCAGCCAAGGGACAGGCACGCGCACTGAAGCTTTCTTT.

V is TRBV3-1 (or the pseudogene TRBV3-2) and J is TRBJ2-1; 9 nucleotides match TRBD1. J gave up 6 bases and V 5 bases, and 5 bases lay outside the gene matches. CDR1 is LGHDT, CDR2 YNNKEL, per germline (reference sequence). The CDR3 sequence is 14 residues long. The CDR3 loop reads CASSSGTGSNEQFF. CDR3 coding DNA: TGTGCCAGCAGCTCAGGGACAGGGAGCAATGAGCAGTTCTTC.

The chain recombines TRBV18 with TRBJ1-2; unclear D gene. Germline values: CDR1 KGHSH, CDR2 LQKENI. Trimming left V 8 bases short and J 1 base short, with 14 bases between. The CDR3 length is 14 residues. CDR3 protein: CASQPASLNYGYTF. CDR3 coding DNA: TGTGCCAGCCAACCCGCCAGCCTTAACTATGGCTACACCTTC.